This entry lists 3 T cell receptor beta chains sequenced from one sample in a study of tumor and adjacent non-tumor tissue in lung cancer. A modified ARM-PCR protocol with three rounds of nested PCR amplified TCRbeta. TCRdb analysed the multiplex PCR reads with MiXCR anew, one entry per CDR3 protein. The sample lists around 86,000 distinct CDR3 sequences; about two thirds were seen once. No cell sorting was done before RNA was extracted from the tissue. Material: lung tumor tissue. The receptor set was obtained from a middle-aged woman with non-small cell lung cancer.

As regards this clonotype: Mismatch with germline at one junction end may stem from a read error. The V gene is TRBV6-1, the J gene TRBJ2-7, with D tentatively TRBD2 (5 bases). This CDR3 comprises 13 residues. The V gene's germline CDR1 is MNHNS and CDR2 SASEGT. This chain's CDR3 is CASVGGSSYKQYF. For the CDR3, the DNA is TGTGCCAGCGTCGGAGGCAGCTCCTACAAGCAGTATTTC.

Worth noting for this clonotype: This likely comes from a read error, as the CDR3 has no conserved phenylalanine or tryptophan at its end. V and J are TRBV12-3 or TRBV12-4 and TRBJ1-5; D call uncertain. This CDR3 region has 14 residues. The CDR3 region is CASSFLGLNQPQHC. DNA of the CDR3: TGTGCCAGCAGTTTCCTAGGCCTCAATCAGCCTCAGCATTGC.

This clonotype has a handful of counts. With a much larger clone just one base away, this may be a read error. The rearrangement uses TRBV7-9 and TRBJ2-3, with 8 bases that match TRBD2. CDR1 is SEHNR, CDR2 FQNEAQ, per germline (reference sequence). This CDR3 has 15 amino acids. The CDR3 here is CVSSNRGGGTDTQYF. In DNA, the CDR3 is TGTGTCAGCTCCAATCGTGGCGGGGGGACAGATACGCAGTATTTT.